This T cell receptor (beta chain) was observed in a study of CD8 T cells in Susac syndrome. The authors sequenced TCR beta from blood CD8+ and CD4+ T cells. Germline V gives CDR1 LNHNV, CDR2 YYDKDF (reference sequence). The CDR3 covers 14 residues. With 0 bases removed from V and 2 bases from J, the gap between germline ends came to 8 bases. About 0.5 to 1 ug RNA was reverse transcribed with random hexamers. TCRdb passed the immunoSEQ multiplex PCR reads through MiXCR, listing each CDR3 protein once. The table lists around 300,000 distinct CDR3 sequences, about 91% of them singletons. The origin of this receptor is a human donor with multiple sclerosis. The sample was CD8+ T cells from PBMCs. V and J are TRBV15 and TRBJ2-7; D gene uncertain. CDR3 coding DNA: TGTGCCACCAGCAGAGAGAGTCTTGCCTACGAGCAGTACTTC. The encoded protein is CATSRESLAYEQYF.